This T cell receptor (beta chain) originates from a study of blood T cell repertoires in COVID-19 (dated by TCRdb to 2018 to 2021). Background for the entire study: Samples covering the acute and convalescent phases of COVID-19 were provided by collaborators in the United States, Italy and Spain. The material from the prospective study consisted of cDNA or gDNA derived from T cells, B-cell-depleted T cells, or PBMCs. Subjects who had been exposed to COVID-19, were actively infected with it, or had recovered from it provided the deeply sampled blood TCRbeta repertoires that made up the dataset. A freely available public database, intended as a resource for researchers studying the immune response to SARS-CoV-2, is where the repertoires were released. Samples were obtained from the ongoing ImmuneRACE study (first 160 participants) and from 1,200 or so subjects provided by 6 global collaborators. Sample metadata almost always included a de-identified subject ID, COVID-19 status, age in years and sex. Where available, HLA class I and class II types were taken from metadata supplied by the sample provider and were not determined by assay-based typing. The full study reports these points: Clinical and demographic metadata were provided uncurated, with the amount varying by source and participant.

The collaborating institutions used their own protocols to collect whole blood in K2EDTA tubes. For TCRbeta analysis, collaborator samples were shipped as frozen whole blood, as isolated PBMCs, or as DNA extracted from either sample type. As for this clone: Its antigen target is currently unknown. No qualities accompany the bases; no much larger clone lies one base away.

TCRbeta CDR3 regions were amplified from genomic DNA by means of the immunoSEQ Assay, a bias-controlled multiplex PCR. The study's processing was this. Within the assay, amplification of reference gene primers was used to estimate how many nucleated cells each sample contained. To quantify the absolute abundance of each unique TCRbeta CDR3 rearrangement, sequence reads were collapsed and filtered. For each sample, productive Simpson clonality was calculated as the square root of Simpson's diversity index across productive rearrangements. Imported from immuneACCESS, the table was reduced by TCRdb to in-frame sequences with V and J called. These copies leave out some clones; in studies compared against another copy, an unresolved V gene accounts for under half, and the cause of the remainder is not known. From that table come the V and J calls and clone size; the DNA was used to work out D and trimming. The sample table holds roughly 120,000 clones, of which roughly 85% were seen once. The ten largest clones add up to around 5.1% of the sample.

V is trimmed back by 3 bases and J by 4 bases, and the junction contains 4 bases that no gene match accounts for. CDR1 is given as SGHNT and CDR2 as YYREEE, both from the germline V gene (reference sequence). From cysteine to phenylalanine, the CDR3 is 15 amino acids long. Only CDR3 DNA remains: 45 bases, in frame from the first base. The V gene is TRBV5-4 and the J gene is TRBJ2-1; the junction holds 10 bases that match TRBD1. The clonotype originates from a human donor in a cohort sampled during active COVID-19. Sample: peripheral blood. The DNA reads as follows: TGTGCCAGCAGCTCCGGACAGGGGGTTTACAATGAGCAGTTCTTC. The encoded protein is CASSSGQGVYNEQFF.